This passage covers 22 T cell receptor beta chains from one sample sequenced in a study of OX40 agonist ivuxolimab in advanced cancers. Here immunoSEQ multiplex PCR was the method, and the copy in TCRdb shows in-frame clones only, minus some. The table includes 60,000 to 80,000 clones, 85% to 90% detected once. Material: CD4+ or CD8+ T cells sorted from blood, obtained in a trial of the OX40 agonist ivuxolimab. The receptor source for this set is an adult with an advanced solid tumor such as melanoma, head and neck, liver or kidney cancer.

The chain is built from TRBV5-6 and TRBJ1-5; no firm D call. CDR3 length: 15 residues. From germline, CDR1 is SGHDT and CDR2 YYEEEE. The V end lost 1 base, the J end lost 6 bases, and 14 bases lay between the germline ends. This chain's CDR3 is CASSLLGKEAQPQHF. CDR3 nucleotides: TGTGCCAGCAGCTTGTTGGGGAAAGAGGCTCAGCCCCAGCATTTT.

Remarks on this clone: The junction and the germline gene differ at one end; a read error may be behind it. The chain carries TRBV7-7 and TRBJ2-5; 10 nucleotides line up with TRBD1. The CDR3 loop spans 17 amino acids. Per germline, CDR1 SSHAT and CDR2 FNYEAQ (reference sequence). In DNA, the CDR3 is TGTGCTAGCAGCTTAGGGACAGGGGCGCCCCGTCAAGAGACCCAGTACTTC. Translated, it gives CASSLGTGAPRQETQYF.

A single count supports this clone. The chain recombines TRBV7-2 with TRBJ2-3; D is tentatively TRBD1 or TRBD2 (5 bases each). V lost 7 bases to trimming and J lost 2 bases, with 13 bases between them. Germline V CDR1 and CDR2: SGHTA, FQGNSA. The CDR3 consists of 14 residues. In DNA form, the CDR3 reads TGTGCCAGCACCCCGGGACCACCCACAGATACGCAGTATTTT. Residues: CASTPGPPTDTQYF.

This chain joins TRBV29-1 and TRBJ2-5, with D possibly being TRBD1 (6 bases). The CDR3 is made up of 11 amino acids. Germline CDR1 SQVTM, CDR2 ANQGSEA. Trimming shortened V by 7 bases and J by 5 bases, and 11 bases separated the two germline ends. The CDR3 bases are TGCAGCGCGGGACATGACGAGACCCAGTACTTC. Its protein is CSAGHDETQYF.

The CDR3 DNA follows: TGTGCCAGCAGCCAAGCTAGCGGGGGGAACACAGATACGCAGTATTTT. It specifies CASSQASGGNTDTQYF. The chain joins TRBV4-2 to TRBJ2-3; 11 bases align to TRBD2. The J segment lost 2 bases and the V segment lost 1 base, leaving 2 bases of the junction unmatched. Germline CDR1 and CDR2: LGHNA and YNFKEQ. This CDR3 is 16 amino acids long.

V gene TRBV7-9 combines with J gene TRBJ2-5, with 7 bases that match TRBD1. Trimming cost V 4 bases and J 5 bases; bases outside gene matches: 16. CDR1 SEHNR and CDR2 FQNEAQ come from the germline V gene (reference sequence). The CDR3 totals 17 residues. Here the CDR3 reads CASSSYQNRGTGETQYF. In DNA form, the CDR3 reads TGTGCCAGCAGCTCGTATCAAAACAGGGGAACAGGGGAGACCCAGTACTTC.

The rearrangement links TRBV6-1 to TRBJ2-5, with 8 bases identical to TRBD1. There are 12 residues in the CDR3. Losses at the gene ends were 7 bases for V and 5 bases for J; bases not matched to a gene: 3. Germline CDR1 and CDR2: MNHNS and SASEGT. The CDR3 bases are TGTGCCAGCAACAGGGGGAGGGAGACCCAGTACTTC. Its translation: CASNRGRETQYF.

The chain has TRBV7-8 and TRBJ2-7, with D tentatively TRBD2 (7 bases). The CDR3 has 15 residues. Trimming removed 0 bases from V and 9 bases from J, with 18 bases in between. CDR1 is SGHVS, CDR2 FQNEAQ, per germline. The CDR3 DNA is TGTGCCAGCAGCTTAGCGCGGACTAGGGGGTCCTCGCAGTACTTC. Protein: CASSLARTRGSSQYF.

V gene TRBV27 combines with J gene TRBJ1-5; maybe TRBD1 (5 bases). The CDR3 is made up of 14 amino acids. CDR1 and CDR2 (germline): MNHEY, SMNVEV (reference sequence). Trimming cost V 2 bases and J 5 bases, with 10 bases left between them. CDR3 bases: TGTGCCAGCAGTTTAACAGGAATTTATCAGCCCCAGCATTTT. It translates to CASSLTGIYQPQHF.

The rearrangement links TRBV5-1 to TRBJ1-1, with TRBD1 as a possible D gene (5 bases). Germline-derived CDR1 and CDR2 are SGHRS and YFSETQ. Deletions cut 4 bases from V and 4 bases from J, with 11 bases between. This CDR3 contains 13 residues. CDR3 loop: CASSPGGSTEAFF. In nucleotides, the CDR3 is TGCGCCAGCAGCCCTGGGGGGAGCACTGAAGCTTTCTTT.

The chain joins TRBV5-4 to TRBJ2-3; the match to TRBD2 covers 9 bases. The V gene end was trimmed by 7 bases and the J gene end by 3 bases; junction bases not matched to a gene: 12. The germline V gene encodes CDR1 SGHNT and CDR2 YYREEE (reference sequence). CDR3 size: 16 residues. The CDR3 coding sequence is TGTGCCAGCTCCCAGCCGGCGGGAGGGGAGACAGATACGCAGTATTTT. Protein: CASSQPAGGETDTQYF.

The V and J genes are TRBV19 and TRBJ1-4, with 7 nucleotides matching TRBD1. The CDR3 consists of 16 residues. Germline V gives CDR1 LNHDA, CDR2 SQIVND (reference sequence). V was clipped by 6 bases and J by 10 bases; unmatched bases: 17. The CDR3 nucleotides are TGTGCCAGTAGGGAAGGGGGCGGCAGCTTTCTTGGAAAACTGTTTTTT. It is translated as CASREGGGSFLGKLFF.

The rearrangement uses TRBV19 and TRBJ2-7; TRBD1 might be the D (6 bases). V was shortened by 0 bases and J by 0 bases, with 12 bases between the two germline ends. CDR1 LNHDA and CDR2 SQIVND come from the germline V gene (reference sequence). CDR3 length: 16 residues. In nucleotides, the CDR3 is TGTGCCAGTAGTATAGAAAGGACAGTGGTCTCCTACGAGCAGTACTTC. It specifies CASSIERTVVSYEQYF.

This rearrangement joins TRBV6-6 to TRBJ2-5, with no clear D. With the DNA end fitting TRBJ2-7 better, the J assignment may be wrong. There are 13 residues in the CDR3. Looked up from germline, CDR1 is MNHNY and CDR2 is SVGAGI (reference sequence). CDR3 sequence reads: CASRLARNYEQYF. The DNA for the CDR3 is TGTGCCAGCCGTCTGGCCCGAAACTACGAGCAGTACTTC.

The gene calls are TRBV6-4 and TRBJ2-5; 9 bases are a match to TRBD2. This CDR3 comprises 16 residues. The germline V gene has CDR1 MRHNA and CDR2 SNTAGT. J gave up 3 bases and V 6 bases, and 11 bases lay outside the gene matches. CDR3 loop: CASSWSGGPVKETQYF. Here the CDR3 DNA reads TGTGCCAGCAGCTGGAGCGGGGGGCCGGTAAAAGAGACCCAGTACTTC.

This chain links TRBV5-1 with TRBJ2-3; possible D gene TRBD1, 5 bases. There are 14 residues in the CDR3. The ends were cut back, 0 bases at V and 4 bases at J, with 9 bases in the middle. Germline V gives CDR1 SGHRS, CDR2 YFSETQ. The CDR3 reads CASSLARVPDTQYF. As DNA, the CDR3 is TGCGCCAGCAGCTTGGCCAGGGTCCCAGATACGCAGTATTTT.

This chain links TRBV25-1 with TRBJ1-2; D uncertain. Germline CDR1 and CDR2: MGHDK and SYGVNS. The CDR3 length is 13 residues. With 4 bases removed from V and 4 bases from J, the gap between germline ends came to 10 bases. CDR3 residues: CASSAGQTYGYTF. The CDR3 DNA reads as TGTGCCAGCAGTGCGGGCCAAACCTATGGCTACACCTTC.

The V call is TRBV5-1, the J call TRBJ2-5; 9 bases are shared with TRBD1. Looked up from germline, CDR1 is SGHRS and CDR2 is YFSETQ. Losses at the gene ends were 4 bases for V and 5 bases for J; bases not matched to a gene: 6. This CDR3 has 14 residues. The CDR3 nucleotides are TGCGCCAGCAGCCTGGGACAGGGTGTTGAGACCCAGTACTTC. Protein sequence: CASSLGQGVETQYF.

The gene calls are TRBV5-1 and TRBJ1-1; 8 bases line up with TRBD1. The germline gives CDR1 SGHRS, CDR2 YFSETQ. With V trimmed by 2 bases and J by 3 bases, 0 bases remained unmatched. This CDR3 spans 13 amino acids. The CDR3 here is CASSLQGDTEAFF. The CDR3, as DNA: TGCGCCAGCAGCTTACAGGGGGACACTGAAGCTTTCTTT. The whole variable domain, filled in from reference TRBV5-1 and TRBJ1-1, reads KAGVTQTPRYLIKTRGQQVTLSCSPISGHRSVSWYQQTPGQGLQFLFEYFSETQRNKGNFPGRFSGRQFSNSRSEMNVSTLELGDSALYLCASSLQGDTEAFFGQGTRLTVV.

The rearrangement uses TRBV28 and TRBJ2-1; TRBD2 agrees at 8 bases. This CDR3 spans 16 amino acids. V was pared by 4 bases and J by 8 bases, with 13 bases of the junction left unmatched. Germline V gene sequence: CDR1 MDHEN, CDR2 SYDVKM. The CDR3 protein is CASSSGGELGRYEQFF. The CDR3 coding sequence is TGTGCCAGCAGTTCGGGGGGGGAACTAGGTAGATATGAGCAGTTCTTC.

This clone turned up a few times. The chain has TRBV13 and TRBJ2-3, with 8 bases that match TRBD1. Germline V CDR1 and CDR2: PRHDT, FYEKMQ (reference sequence). The CDR3 has 17 residues. V gave up 1 base and J gave up 0 bases; unmatched junction bases: 6. CDR3 residues: CASSLDGDRGSTDTQYF. In nucleotides, the CDR3 is TGTGCCAGCAGCTTAGACGGCGACAGGGGCAGCACAGATACGCAGTATTTT.

V and J are TRBV5-4 and TRBJ2-7, with 7 positions matching TRBD1. V shed 3 bases, J shed 0 bases, and the junction held 3 bases outside the gene matches. CDR1 is SGHNT and CDR2 is YYREEE in the germline V gene (reference sequence). The CDR3 has 14 residues. Here the CDR3 reads CASSSTGSSYEQYF. In DNA, the CDR3 is TGTGCCAGCAGCTCGACAGGGTCCTCCTACGAGCAGTACTTC.